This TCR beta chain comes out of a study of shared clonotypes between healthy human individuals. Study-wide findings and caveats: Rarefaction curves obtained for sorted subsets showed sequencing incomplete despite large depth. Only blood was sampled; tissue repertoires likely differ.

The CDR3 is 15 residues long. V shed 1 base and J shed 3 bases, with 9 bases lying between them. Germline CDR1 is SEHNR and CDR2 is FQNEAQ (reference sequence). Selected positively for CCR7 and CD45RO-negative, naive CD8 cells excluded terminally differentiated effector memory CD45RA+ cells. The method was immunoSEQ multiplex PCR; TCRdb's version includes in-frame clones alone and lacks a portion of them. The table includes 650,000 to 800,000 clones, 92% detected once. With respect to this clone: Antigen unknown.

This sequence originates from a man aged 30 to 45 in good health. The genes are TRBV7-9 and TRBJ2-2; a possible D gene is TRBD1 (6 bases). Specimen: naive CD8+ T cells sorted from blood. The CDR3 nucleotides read TGTGCCAGCAGCTTAGTCAGGGGAGACACCGGGGAGCTGTTTTTT. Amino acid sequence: CASSLVRGDTGELFF.